This T cell receptor beta chain was found in a study of OX40 agonist ivuxolimab in advanced cancers. TCRdb's copy holds only in-frame clones and misses some; the assay was immunoSEQ multiplex PCR. The sample has roughly 60,000 clones; about 85% are singletons. The CDR3 length is 13 residues. The source material was CD4+ or CD8+ T cells sorted from blood, sampled in a trial of the OX40 agonist ivuxolimab. The TCR was taken from an adult with an advanced solid tumor such as melanoma, head and neck, liver or kidney cancer. This rearrangement joins TRBV21-1 to TRBJ1-3. TRBV21-1 is a known pseudogene. In DNA form, the CDR3 reads TGTGCCAGCACCTCACCTATCGGAAACACCATATATTTT. As protein: CASTSPIGNTIYF.